The 31 T cell receptor beta chains reported below all come from one sample, sequenced in a study of follicular helper T cells after annual influenza vaccination. Profiling relied on immunoSEQ multiplex PCR, and the TCRdb table lists in-frame clones only, not all of them. This table holds approximately 13,000 clones, around 82% found once. As for time point: 2014-2015 season, pre-vaccination. Sequences were derived from CXCR5- memory CD4+ T cells sorted from blood, sampled on the day of influenza vaccination. The source of these receptors is an adult who received the influenza vaccine.

The chain has TRBV9 and TRBJ1-5; D gene uncertain. The CDR3 runs to 14 residues. CDR1 and CDR2 (germline): SGDLS, YYNGEE. V was cut by 3 bases and J by 4 bases, with 11 bases left in between. The CDR3 DNA reads as TGTGCCAGCAGCGGGGGTGCGGAAAATCAGCCCCAGCATTTT. Translated: CASSGGAENQPQHF.

The CDR3, as DNA: TGTGTCAGACGTGGGGACACGAACACCGGGGAGCTGTTTTTT. This translates into CVRRGDTNTGELFF. The chain is built from TRBV7-5 and TRBJ2-2; the D call of TRBD1 is as the table states it, not checked on the DNA. TRBV7-5 is tagged as a pseudogene. This CDR3 has 14 amino acids.

The chain is built from TRBV7-2 and TRBJ2-3; D possibly corresponds to TRBD2 (5 bases). The ends were cut back, 5 bases at V and 2 bases at J, with 11 bases in the middle. The CDR3 runs to 14 residues. Germline CDR1 is SGHTA and CDR2 is FQGNSA. The CDR3 DNA is TGTGCCAGCAGCGCCGCGGGTACCACAGATACGCAGTATTTT. Protein: CASSAAGTTDTQYF.

The chain couples TRBV7-2 to TRBJ2-1; TRBD2 agrees at 11 bases. The CDR3 is 17 residues long. Germline CDR1 reads SGHTA; CDR2 reads FQGNSA. V lost 4 bases, J lost 2 bases, and 7 bases stayed unmatched. The chain's CDR3 is CASSSLSGGVPYNEQFF. The CDR3 bases are TGTGCCAGCAGCTCCCTTAGCGGGGGGGTGCCCTACAATGAGCAGTTCTTC.

V is TRBV7-9 and J is TRBJ2-3; 9 bases map to TRBD2. The V segment lost 5 bases and the J segment 1 base; nucleotides outside the gene matches: 10. Germline V gives CDR1 SEHNR, CDR2 FQNEAQ (reference sequence). There are 17 residues in the CDR3. CDR3 coding DNA: TGTGCCAGCAGCCCGCTCGCGGGGGGGGGAGGCACAGATACGCAGTATTTT. The encoded protein is CASSPLAGGGGTDTQYF. The complete variable domain, with remaining parts taken from reference TRBV7-9 and TRBJ2-3, reads DTGVSQNPRHKITKRGQNVTFRCDPISEHNRLYWYRQTLGQGPEFLTYFQNEAQLEKSRLLSDRFSAERPKGSFSTLEIQRTEQGDSAMYLCASSPLAGGGGTDTQYFGPGTRLTVL.

V gene TRBV11-3 combines with J gene TRBJ2-1, with D possibly being TRBD1 (6 bases). The CDR3 runs 14 residues. V lost 0 bases and J lost 7, with 10 bases in between. The germline V gene encodes CDR1 SGHNT and CDR2 YENEEA. The CDR3 coding sequence is TGTGCCAGCAGCTTAGAGTACCAGGGGAATGAGCAGTTCTTC. Its protein is CASSLEYQGNEQFF.

The rearrangement links TRBV6-5 to TRBJ1-1; no clear D gene. Trimming took 2 bases from V and 5 from J, leaving 9 bases between them. Germline V lookup: CDR1 MNHEY, CDR2 SVGAGI. CDR3 length: 13 amino acids. As DNA, the CDR3 is TGTGCCAGCAGTTACAAGGGAGGGACTGAAGCTTTCTTT. Translating it yields CASSYKGGTEAFF.

The rearrangement joins TRBV4-3 to TRBJ1-6; D uncertain. The CDR3 contains 15 residues. With 1 base removed from V and 4 bases from J, the gap between germline ends came to 8 bases. Germline CDR1 and CDR2: LGHNA and YSLEER. The CDR3 loop reads CASSQGEAYNSPLHF. The CDR3 DNA follows: TGCGCCAGCAGCCAAGGGGAGGCTTATAATTCACCCCTCCACTTT.

The chain employs TRBV19 and TRBJ2-3; TRBD1 matches at 7 bases. This CDR3 has 14 residues. The ends lost 9 bases at V and 1 base at J; junction bases unmatched: 7. Germline-derived CDR1 and CDR2 are LNHDA and SQIVND (reference sequence). The CDR3: CASPTGTRTDTQYF. The CDR3 DNA sequence: TGTGCCAGCCCGACAGGGACCCGCACAGATACGCAGTATTTT.

V gene TRBV21-1 combines with J gene TRBJ1-1; TRBD1, the table's D call, was not compared with the DNA. TRBV21-1 is a pseudogene. This CDR3 spans 16 amino acids. The CDR3 is CASSKIRGMTDTEAFF. The CDR3 nucleotides are TGTGCCAGCAGCAAAATCAGGGGGATGACGGACACTGAAGCTTTCTTT.

The V gene is TRBV10-3, the J gene TRBJ2-5; D unresolved. Trimming left V 3 bases short and J 5 bases short, with 10 bases between. CDR3 length equals 13 residues. Germline assignment: CDR1 ENHRY and CDR2 SYGVKD. The CDR3 nucleotides are TGTGCCATCAGTGATGGGGTGGGGGAGACCCAGTACTTC. Translating it yields CAISDGVGETQYF.

The gene calls are TRBV4-1 and TRBJ2-7; possibly TRBD1 for D (6 bases). CDR3 length equals 13 residues. Germline V gene data show CDR1 as MGHRA and CDR2 as YSYEKL. V was shortened by 6 bases and J by 4 bases, with 13 bases between the two germline ends. CDR3 in amino acids: CASSPTGKYEQYF. CDR3 nucleotide sequence: TGCGCCAGCAGTCCAACAGGGAAATACGAGCAGTACTTC.

The chain combines TRBV11-2 with TRBJ2-3, with TRBD2 identical over 13 bases. V lost 5 bases and J lost 5; bases outside the gene matches: 10. This CDR3 contains 17 residues. Germline V CDR1 and CDR2: SGHAT, FQNNGV. The CDR3: CASSPRTSGGLRDTQYF. The DNA for the CDR3 is TGTGCCAGCAGCCCGCGGACTAGCGGGGGATTGCGAGATACGCAGTATTTT.

The chain combines TRBV27 with TRBJ2-7; 8 nucleotides match TRBD1. Trimming removed 9 bases from V and 2 bases from J; junction bases left unmatched: 6. Germline V gene lookup returns CDR1 MNHEY and CDR2 SMNVEV (reference sequence). This CDR3 region has 13 residues. CDR3 amino acids: CASEIQGAYEQYF. The CDR3 DNA reads TGTGCCAGTGAAATACAGGGGGCCTACGAGCAGTACTTC.

CDR3 loop: CASSQGLVGVGETQYF. CDR3 nucleotides: TGCGCCAGCAGCCAAGGCCTGGTAGGGGTAGGAGAGACCCAGTACTTC. This chain uses TRBV4-1 with TRBJ2-5, with D possibly TRBD1 on 5 matching bases. CDR3 length equals 16 residues. CDR1 MGHRA and CDR2 YSYEKL come from the germline V gene. Trimming shortened V by 1 base and J by 4 bases, and 16 bases separated the two germline ends.

This clone was counted once. V and J are TRBV7-2 and TRBJ2-1, with TRBD2 identical over 15 bases. J was trimmed by 7 bases and V by 3 bases; bases with no gene match: 13. Germline loops: CDR1 SGHTA, CDR2 FQGNSA. This CDR3 is built from 19 residues. The CDR3 loop is CASSFLRRTSGGAFNEQFF. The CDR3 DNA sequence: TGTGCCAGCAGCTTTTTACGAAGGACTAGCGGGGGGGCCTTTAATGAGCAGTTCTTC.

The rearrangement joins TRBV4-1 to TRBJ2-2; perhaps TRBD2 as D (5 bases). The CDR3 sequence is 18 residues long. V gave up 1 base and J gave up 0 bases, with 15 bases separating them. CDR1 is MGHRA, CDR2 YSYEKL, per germline. The CDR3 sequence is CASSQGILGRANTGELFF. The CDR3 DNA is TGCGCCAGCAGCCAAGGAATCTTAGGGCGGGCGAACACCGGGGAGCTGTTTTTT.

The genes are TRBV19 and TRBJ2-7, with D possibly being TRBD1 or TRBD2 (6 bases each). This CDR3 contains 16 residues. The germline CDR1 and CDR2 sequences are LNHDA and SQIVND (reference sequence). Trimming shortened V by 4 bases and J by 3 bases, and 19 bases separated the two germline ends. CDR3 DNA sequence: TGTGCCAGTAGTACCGTTAGGGGGGCACAGGTCTACGAGCAGTACTTC. Translation gives CASSTVRGAQVYEQYF.

Only a few counts were recorded for this clone. V gene TRBV6-1 combines with J gene TRBJ1-1; D ambiguous. V lost 2 bases to trimming and J lost 1 base, with 8 bases between them. In germline, CDR1 is MNHNS, CDR2 SASEGT. This CDR3 contains 14 residues. The CDR3 DNA reads TGTGCCAGCAGTGAATTCCCAGGGAACACTGAAGCTTTCTTT. Translating it yields CASSEFPGNTEAFF.

This clone appeared a single time. The CDR3 coding sequence is TGCGCCAGCAGCAGGGAACCGTCCACAACCGATACGCAGTATTTT. This sequence encodes CASSREPSTTDTQYF. The chain couples TRBV4-3 to TRBJ2-3; D gene unclear. V lost 5 bases to trimming and J lost 6 bases, with 18 bases between them. There are 15 residues in the CDR3. The germline CDR1 and CDR2 sequences are LGHNA and YSLEER.

CDR3 in amino acids: CASSQNPYGYTF. DNA for the CDR3: TGTGCCAGCAGCCAAAACCCCTATGGCTACACCTTC. The chain joins TRBV14 to TRBJ1-2, with D hard to call. The CDR3 loop spans 12 amino acids. Germline-derived CDR1 and CDR2 are SGHDN and FVKESK. V lost 2 bases and J lost 4, with 5 bases in between.

This rearrangement joins TRBV18 to TRBJ2-5; the D call may be TRBD1 or TRBD2 (5 bases each). The CDR3 consists of 13 residues. CDR1 and CDR2 (germline): KGHSH, LQKENI. V was clipped by 6 bases and J by 3 bases, with 11 bases between them. The CDR3 loop is CASSRQREETQYF. CDR3 sequence (DNA): TGTGCCAGCTCTAGACAGAGGGAAGAGACCCAGTACTTC. The full variable domain, in which reference TRBV18 and TRBJ2-5 provide the parts outside the CDR3, is NAGVMQNPRHLVRRRGQEARLRCSPMKGHSHVYWYRQLPEEGLKFMVYLQKENIIDESGMPKERFSAEFPKEGPSILRIQQVVRGDSAAYFCASSRQREETQYFGPGTRLLVL.

This rearrangement joins TRBV19 to TRBJ1-5; D uncertain. The V end was cut by 7 bases, the J end by 2 bases, with 12 bases between. CDR1 LNHDA and CDR2 SQIVND come from the germline V gene (reference sequence). The CDR3 covers 14 residues. The CDR3 is CASTSLFGNQPQHF. The CDR3 coding sequence is TGTGCCAGTACCTCCCTGTTTGGCAATCAGCCCCAGCATTTT.

The rearrangement links TRBV5-1 to TRBJ2-1, with D perhaps matching TRBD2 (5 bases). CDR1 is SGHRS, CDR2 YFSETQ, per germline. The V and J ends lost 7 bases and 8 bases respectively, with 16 bases between them. The CDR3 has 13 residues. The CDR3 loop is CASSPLVAHEQFF. CDR3 nucleotide sequence: TGCGCCAGCTCACCCCTGGTAGCGCATGAGCAGTTCTTC.

The chain links TRBV9 to TRBJ1-4, with D hard to call. This CDR3 is built from 15 residues. V lost 3 bases to trimming and J lost 4 bases, with 13 bases between them. Germline assignment: CDR1 SGDLS and CDR2 YYNGEE. The CDR3 DNA is TGTGCCAGCAGCGAGGGCCCCTCCATTAATGAAAAACTGTTTTTT. Translated: CASSEGPSINEKLFF. Complete variable domain (other parts from reference TRBV9 and TRBJ1-4): DSGVTQTPKHLITATGQRVTLRCSPRSGDLSVYWYQQSLDQGLQFLIQYYNGEERAKGNILERFSAQQFPDLHSELNLSSLELGDSALYFCASSEGPSINEKLFFGSGTQLSVL.

The chain is built from TRBV6-1 and TRBJ2-2; 9 bases are shared with TRBD1. Trimming took 5 bases from V and 9 from J; bases not matched to a gene: 10. The CDR3 runs 15 residues. In germline, CDR1 is MNHNS, CDR2 SASEGT. The CDR3 is CASSLWDRVVRELFF. The CDR3 nucleotides read TGTGCCAGCAGTCTCTGGGACAGGGTCGTTAGGGAGCTGTTTTTT.

The gene calls are TRBV2 and TRBJ1-6; 10 nucleotides agree with TRBD1. CDR3 size: 14 residues. The V and J ends lost 3 bases and 12 bases, in that order; junction bases with no gene match: 5. Germline V gene data show CDR1 as SNHLY and CDR2 as FYNNEI. This CDR3 is CASSETGGVGPLHF. DNA of the CDR3: TGTGCCAGCAGTGAGACAGGGGGCGTGGGACCCCTCCACTTT.

In this sample, this clone turned up once. This chain connects TRBV9 to TRBJ1-2, with D maybe TRBD1 (6 bases). This CDR3 is built from 15 residues. V was pared by 2 bases and J by 4 bases, with 15 bases between. Germline V gene sequence: CDR1 SGDLS, CDR2 YYNGEE. The DNA for the CDR3 is TGTGCCAGCAGCGTTGGACAGATTACTGTCTATGGCTACACCTTC. The encoded protein is CASSVGQITVYGYTF.

The genes are TRBV10-3 and TRBJ2-7; possible D gene TRBD1, 6 bases. V was clipped by 10 bases and J by 3 bases, with 22 bases between them. Germline V gene lookup returns CDR1 ENHRY and CDR2 SYGVKD. The CDR3 runs 15 residues. The CDR3 nucleotides are TGTGCCACAAGGCCATTTCTGGACAGCTTCTACGAGCAGTACTTC. It codes for CATRPFLDSFYEQYF.

The chain employs TRBV5-1 and TRBJ2-7; D remains unclear. There are 13 residues in the CDR3. V was clipped by 5 bases and J by 0 bases, with 9 bases between them. CDR1 is SGHRS and CDR2 is YFSETQ in the germline V gene. The CDR3 sequence: CASREPVSYEQYF. The CDR3 DNA sequence: TGCGCCAGCAGGGAACCGGTCTCCTACGAGCAGTACTTC.

Only one count was recorded for this clone. CDR3 in DNA: TGTGCCAGCAGCCCGGGGGGGGTCACCGGGGAGCTGTTTTTT. It translates to CASSPGGVTGELFF. This rearrangement joins TRBV7-2 to TRBJ2-2; 8 nucleotides align to TRBD2. Germline V gene data show CDR1 as SGHTA and CDR2 as FQGNSA. The CDR3 is 14 residues long. The junction had 3 bases not matched to a gene; V was cut back by 5 bases and J by 4 bases.